These 14 T cell receptor beta chains came from one sample sequenced in a study of blood T cell repertoires in COVID-19. TCRdb's copy holds only in-frame clones and misses some; the assay was immunoSEQ multiplex PCR. Among under 170,000 clones, roughly 87% were seen once, and the ten largest hold about 4%. The sequencing input was peripheral blood. The receptors stem from a woman aged 55-69 years with active or convalescent COVID-19.

The chain joins TRBV18 to TRBJ1-2; D unclear. Trimming shortened V by 5 bases and J by 3 bases, and 13 bases separated the two germline ends. This CDR3 is 14 amino acids long. CDR1 is KGHSH and CDR2 is LQKENI in the germline V gene. CDR3 in DNA: TGTGCCAGCTCAACACTAACGGTGGACTATGGCTACACCTTC. Its protein is CASSTLTVDYGYTF.

J is TRBJ1-3 and V is TRBV6-5, with D perhaps matching TRBD1 (6 bases). Germline loops: CDR1 MNHEY, CDR2 SVGAGI. Trimming cost V 0 bases and J 3 bases, with 9 bases left between them. The CDR3 has 15 residues. The chain's CDR3 is CASSYSKQGGNTIYF. CDR3 nucleotide sequence: TGTGCCAGCAGTTACTCGAAACAGGGTGGAAACACCATATATTTT.

The chain carries TRBV2 and TRBJ1-1; 7 bases are a match to TRBD1. Unmatched junction bases numbered 9, after V lost 4 bases and J lost 4 bases. Germline CDR1 reads SNHLY; CDR2 reads FYNNEI. The CDR3 spans 15 residues. CDR3 sequence reads: CASSVGQQWGTEAFF. As DNA, the CDR3 is TGTGCCAGCAGTGTGGGACAGCAATGGGGCACTGAAGCTTTCTTT.

The genes are TRBV9 and TRBJ2-1, with TRBD2 as a possible D gene (5 bases). The CDR3 totals 16 residues. Germline CDR1 is SGDLS and CDR2 is YYNGEE. Trimming cost V 0 bases and J 3 bases, with 13 bases left between them. The CDR3 reads CASSVGGGWVYNEQFF. The CDR3 DNA follows: TGTGCCAGCAGCGTAGGAGGCGGGTGGGTCTACAATGAGCAGTTCTTC.

This clone was observed a few times. The chain employs TRBV30 and TRBJ2-3; tentative D call: TRBD2 (6 bases). V lost 1 base to trimming and J lost 6 bases, with 14 bases between them. This CDR3 is 14 amino acids long. CDR1 is GTSNPN and CDR2 is SVGIG in the germline V gene (reference sequence). CDR3 region: CAWSGARAGDTQYF. The CDR3, as DNA: TGTGCCTGGAGTGGGGCTAGGGCGGGGGATACGCAGTATTTT.

V gene TRBV9 combines with J gene TRBJ1-2; a possible D gene is TRBD1 (5 bases). From germline, CDR1 is SGDLS and CDR2 YYNGEE. The V and J ends lost 4 bases and 1 base respectively, with 11 bases between them. The CDR3 is 14 residues long. The CDR3 DNA reads TGTGCCAGCAGCAGACCGACAGTTAACTATGGCTACACCTTC. The encoded protein is CASSRPTVNYGYTF.

This chain uses TRBV7-3 with TRBJ2-5; TRBD2 matches at 11 bases. This CDR3 is 16 amino acids long. Germline loops: CDR1 SGHTA, CDR2 FQGTGA. After removal of 1 base from V and 5 bases from J, the junction contained 6 bases not matched to a gene. CDR3 nucleotide sequence: TGTGCCAGCAGCTTAAGGGTAGCGGGGGGGCCTGAGACCCAGTACTTC. It translates to CASSLRVAGGPETQYF.

This clone occurred once. The V gene is TRBV27, the J gene TRBJ1-5, with D uncertain. V gave up 5 bases and J gave up 0 bases, with 11 bases separating them. Germline CDR1 MNHEY, CDR2 SMNVEV (reference sequence). This CDR3 has 15 amino acids. CDR3 DNA: TGTGCCAGCAGTCGTGGCGGTGATAGCAATCAGCCCCAGCATTTT. Translation: CASSRGGDSNQPQHF.

The chain uses TRBV10-3 and TRBJ1-6; TRBD1 matches 10 bases. This CDR3 has 13 amino acids. Germline V gene lookup returns CDR1 ENHRY and CDR2 SYGVKD. Trimming took 10 bases from V and 7 from J; bases not matched to a gene: 4. For the CDR3, the DNA is TGTGCCACTCAGGGACAGGGGAATTCACCCCTCCACTTT. Protein product: CATQGQGNSPLHF.

The chain has TRBV5-4 and TRBJ2-7; weak D call: TRBD1 (6 bases). The CDR3 is 13 residues long. With 3 bases removed from V and 4 bases from J, the gap between germline ends came to 11 bases. Per germline, CDR1 SGHNT and CDR2 YYREEE (reference sequence). The CDR3 loop reads CASSYDRTYEQYF. The CDR3 nucleotides are TGTGCCAGCAGCTACGACAGGACTTACGAGCAGTACTTC. Combining the CDR3 with reference TRBV5-4 and TRBJ2-7 gives the whole variable domain ETGVTQSPTHLIKTRGQQVTLRCSSQSGHNTVSWYQQALGQGPQFIFQYYREEENGRGNFPPRFSGLQFPNYSSELNVNALELDDSALYLCASSYDRTYEQYFGPGTRLTVT.

The CDR3 region is CASTTGVGTEAFF. The CDR3 coding sequence is TGTGCCAGCACCACCGGGGTTGGGACTGAAGCTTTCTTT. The chain is built from TRBV12-3 or TRBV12-4 and TRBJ1-1; D not certain. Trimming removed 7 bases from V and 5 bases from J, with 14 bases in between. This CDR3 is 13 amino acids long.

The CDR3 sequence: CASSLSTGDEQYF. Written as DNA, the CDR3 is TGTGCCAGCAGTTTATCCACGGGGGACGAGCAGTACTTC. The chain joins TRBV12-3 or TRBV12-4 to TRBJ2-7; maybe TRBD2 (6 bases). V was shortened by 2 bases and J by 5 bases, with 10 bases between the two germline ends. CDR3 length: 13 residues.

The DNA of the CDR3 is TGTGCCAGCAGCTTAGCGACAGTCCTATCGTACTATGGCTACACCTTC. This gives the protein CASSLATVLSYYGYTF. V and J are TRBV7-9 and TRBJ1-2; perhaps TRBD1 as D (5 bases). The V gene's germline CDR1 is SEHNR and CDR2 FQNEAQ (reference sequence). This CDR3 spans 16 amino acids. Trimming took off 0 bases at V and 3 bases at J, with 14 bases between the two ends.

This clone was counted a single time. The rearrangement joins TRBV5-6 to TRBJ2-7, with 10 positions matching TRBD2. Looked up from germline, CDR1 is SGHDT and CDR2 is YYEEEE. V lost 1 base, J lost 9 bases, and 10 bases stayed unmatched. The CDR3 consists of 15 residues. Here the CDR3 DNA reads TGTGCCAGCAGCTTGCGGAGCGGGGGGGCCCAATCGCAGTACTTC. Protein: CASSLRSGGAQSQYF. The whole variable domain, remainder taken from reference TRBV5-6 and TRBJ2-7, is DAGVTQSPTHLIKTRGQQVTLRCSPKSGHDTVSWYQQALGQGPQFIFQYYEEEERQRGNFPDRFSGHQFPNYSSELNVNALLLGDSALYLCASSLRSGGAQSQYFGPGTRLTVT.